The 9 T cell receptor beta chains listed next were all sequenced from one sample in a study of blood T cell repertoires in COVID-19. The method was immunoSEQ multiplex PCR; TCRdb's version includes in-frame clones alone and lacks a portion of them. The data hold around 100,000 clones, with roughly 80% observed a single time. The sequencing input was peripheral blood. The receptors were gathered from a woman in her seventies with acute or convalescent COVID-19.

The genes are TRBV10-3 and TRBJ2-7; the D gene is possibly TRBD2 (6 bases). Trimming stripped 6 bases from V and 0 bases from J, with 12 bases between. CDR3 length: 14 residues. Germline V gene data show CDR1 as ENHRY and CDR2 as SYGVKD. The CDR3 coding sequence is TGTGCCATCAGCCCGGGACTGGGCTCCTACGAGCAGTACTTC. Its translation: CAISPGLGSYEQYF.

This clone was seen only a few times. The V and J genes are TRBV7-2 and TRBJ1-5; no reliable D call. CDR3 length: 14 amino acids. CDR1 and CDR2 (germline): SGHTA, FQGNSA. The germline V and J ends were trimmed by 1 base and 7 bases, with 11 bases remaining between them. The CDR3 region has the DNA TGTGCCAGCAGCTTAGGGAGGGTACAGCAGCCCCAGCATTTT. It codes for CASSLGRVQQPQHF.

The chain employs TRBV7-2 and TRBJ1-2; a possible D gene is TRBD1 (6 bases). CDR3 length: 14 amino acids. V was shortened by 4 bases and J by 4 bases, with 13 bases between the two germline ends. Germline V gives CDR1 SGHTA, CDR2 FQGNSA. This CDR3 is CASSSNRETYGYTF. CDR3 nucleotide sequence: TGTGCCAGCAGCTCCAACAGGGAGACCTATGGCTACACCTTC.

V usage is TRBV5-8 and J usage is TRBJ2-3; 7 nucleotides agree with TRBD2. Germline CDR1 is SGHTS and CDR2 is YDEGEE. V trimming: 5 bases; J trimming: 0 bases; junction bases outside the gene matches: 9. This CDR3 comprises 16 residues. The CDR3 coding sequence is TGTGCCAGCAGTTTGCTTGTCGGGGGGAGCACAGATACGCAGTATTTT. Amino acids: CASSLLVGGSTDTQYF.

The J gene is TRBJ2-7, the V gene TRBV9; 7 positions match TRBD2. The germline V gene has CDR1 SGDLS and CDR2 YYNGEE. The CDR3 is 13 amino acids. V lost 0 bases to trimming and J lost 6 bases; unmatched junction nucleotides: 3. The CDR3 loop reads CASSVGEGGEQYF. CDR3 in DNA: TGTGCCAGCAGCGTAGGGGAGGGTGGCGAGCAGTACTTC.

V gene TRBV10-3 combines with J gene TRBJ1-1; 10 bases agree with TRBD1. This CDR3 has 16 residues. The ends lost 4 bases at V and 2 bases at J; junction bases unmatched: 7. The germline V gene encodes CDR1 ENHRY and CDR2 SYGVKD. Here the CDR3 reads CAISGGGTGVNTEAFF. Here the CDR3 DNA reads TGTGCCATCAGTGGGGGCGGGACAGGGGTTAACACTGAAGCTTTCTTT.

CDR3 loop: CASTYAGGGYTF. For the CDR3, the DNA is TGTGCCAGCACCTATGCGGGTGGTGGCTACACCTTC. The chain couples TRBV9 to TRBJ1-2; D not resolved. This CDR3 comprises 12 residues. V was clipped by 6 bases and J by 7 bases, with 13 bases between them. The germline V gene has CDR1 SGDLS and CDR2 YYNGEE.

The chain recombines TRBV5-6 with TRBJ1-2; D unclear. This CDR3 is built from 13 residues. Germline loops: CDR1 SGHDT, CDR2 YYEEEE. The V and J ends lost 4 bases and 6 bases respectively, with 13 bases between them. CDR3 DNA: TGTGCCAGCAGCCAGATTTTACGGGATGGCTACACCTTC. The encoded protein is CASSQILRDGYTF.

This clone was picked up a small number of times. The V and J genes are TRBV4-2 and TRBJ2-1; tentative D call: TRBD2 (5 bases). Germline V gene lookup returns CDR1 LGHNA and CDR2 YNFKEQ. Trimming took off 4 bases at V and 8 bases at J, with 12 bases between the two ends. The length of the CDR3 is 13 residues. The CDR3 DNA follows: TGTGCCAGCAGCCTAGATGGACTTGATGAGCAGTTCTTC. Translation: CASSLDGLDEQFF.